Following are 32 T cell receptor beta chains from one sample sequenced in a study of technical replicates of blood from several donors. Produced via immunoSEQ multiplex PCR; TCRdb's table is partial and in-frame only. The table has about 88,000 clones, about 93% seen once. Specimen: T cells isolated from PBMCs. Receptors originate from a human donor in good health.

The J gene is TRBJ2-5, the V gene TRBV29-1; 7 nucleotides match TRBD2. The CDR3 runs 13 residues. V lost 3 bases, J lost 1 base, and 2 bases stayed unmatched. Germline CDR1 and CDR2: SQVTM and ANQGSEA. CDR3 protein: CSVEGGGQETQYF. As DNA, the CDR3 is TGCAGCGTTGAGGGGGGGGGCCAAGAGACCCAGTACTTC.

This chain connects TRBV4-2 to TRBJ2-7; 7 bases fit TRBD1. The germline CDR1 and CDR2 sequences are LGHNA and YNFKEQ. The junction had 11 bases not matched to a gene; V was cut back by 0 bases and J by 3 bases. The CDR3 runs to 17 residues. CDR3 coding DNA: TGTGCCAGCAGCCAAGATTGGGGGTCGACAGGGTTCTACGAGCAGTACTTC. Protein product: CASSQDWGSTGFYEQYF.

The V and J genes are TRBV7-6 and TRBJ1-1; TRBD1 matches at 7 bases. V lost 1 base, J lost 7 bases, and 6 bases stayed unmatched. Germline values: CDR1 SGHVS, CDR2 FNYEAQ. The CDR3 runs 14 residues. CDR3 loop: CASSLEGDRGEAFF. In nucleotides, the CDR3 is TGTGCCAGCAGCTTAGAGGGGGACAGAGGTGAAGCTTTCTTT.

This CDR3 reads CASSPGQVGTEAFF. CDR3 coding DNA: TGTGCCAGCAGCCCGGGACAGGTGGGGACTGAAGCTTTCTTT. V gene TRBV7-6 combines with J gene TRBJ1-1, with 8 bases fitting TRBD1. The CDR3 has 14 amino acids. Per germline, CDR1 SGHVS and CDR2 FNYEAQ. J was trimmed by 5 bases and V by 5 bases; bases with no gene match: 7.

The gene calls are TRBV19 and TRBJ1-4, with 9 bases identical to TRBD1. Per the germline V gene, CDR1 is LNHDA and CDR2 is SQIVND (reference sequence). V lost 5 bases, J lost 7 bases, and 11 bases stayed unmatched. The CDR3 runs 16 residues. The CDR3 coding sequence is TGTGCCAGTAGTGCCTACACAGGGGGCGAGGGTGAAAAACTGTTTTTT. Protein: CASSAYTGGEGEKLFF. Full variable domain (remainder filled in from reference TRBV19 and TRBJ1-4): DGGITQSPKYLFRKEGQNVTLSCEQNLNHDAMYWYRQDPGQGLRLIYYSQIVNDFQKGDIAEGYSVSREKKESFPLTVTSAQKNPTAFYLCASSAYTGGEGEKLFFGSGTQLSVL.

The V call is TRBV14, the J call TRBJ2-3, with D perhaps TRBD2 (6 bases). The germline CDR1 and CDR2 sequences are SGHDN and FVKESK. This CDR3 contains 17 residues. Trimming shortened V by 0 bases and J by 8 bases, and 21 bases separated the two germline ends. The CDR3: CASSQDKLAGGMGTQYF. The CDR3 bases are TGTGCCAGCAGCCAAGATAAGCTAGCTGGGGGGATGGGTACGCAGTATTTT.

The CDR3 DNA reads TGTGCCAGCTGTGGAAGCGTAGGGAACACTGAAGCTTTCTTT. Amino acid sequence: CASCGSVGNTEAFF. The chain links TRBV28 to TRBJ1-1; D gene unclear. Trimming left V 8 bases short and J 1 base short, with 14 bases between. The CDR3 length is 14 residues. CDR1 MDHEN and CDR2 SYDVKM come from the germline V gene.

The chain has TRBV6-5 and TRBJ1-5; the match to TRBD1 covers 7 bases. The CDR3 loop spans 14 amino acids. V shed 9 bases and J 1 base; nucleotides not matched to a gene: 6. CDR1 MNHEY and CDR2 SVGAGI come from the germline V gene. The CDR3 protein is CASSTGASNQPQHF. CDR3 nucleotide sequence: TGTGCCAGTTCTACAGGGGCGAGCAATCAGCCCCAGCATTTT.

V gene TRBV4-1 combines with J gene TRBJ2-4, with 10 bases matching TRBD2. The CDR3 loop spans 17 amino acids. The V gene's germline CDR1 is MGHRA and CDR2 YSYEKL. J lost 5 bases, V lost 4 bases, and 11 bases had no gene match. The CDR3 sequence is CASSPREGSGGQNIQYF. In DNA form, the CDR3 reads TGCGCCAGCAGCCCCCGAGAGGGTAGCGGGGGGCAAAACATTCAGTACTTC.

The chain couples TRBV6-5 to TRBJ1-1; D not resolved. V was trimmed by 10 bases and J by 3 bases, leaving 18 bases between them. Germline loops: CDR1 MNHEY, CDR2 SVGAGI. The CDR3 runs 14 residues. The CDR3 nucleotides are TGTGCCACCTCGGTCGAGGATGAGGACACTGAAGCTTTCTTT. It encodes CATSVEDEDTEAFF.

This clone was detected only once. The chain employs TRBV7-2 and TRBJ2-5, with 8 bases lining up with TRBD2. Germline lookup yields CDR1 SGHTA and CDR2 FQGNSA. This CDR3 spans 13 amino acids. Trimming at V came to 5 bases and at J to 3 bases, leaving 2 bases not matched to a gene. The CDR3 region is CASSRGGEETQYF. The CDR3 DNA reads as TGTGCCAGCAGCCGGGGGGGAGAAGAGACCCAGTACTTC.

V is TRBV5-1 and J is TRBJ2-7, with D perhaps matching TRBD1 (6 bases). V dropped 2 bases and J dropped 2 bases, with 14 bases sitting between them. CDR3 length equals 15 residues. The germline CDR1 and CDR2 sequences are SGHRS and YFSETQ. The CDR3 DNA reads as TGCGCCAGCAGCTTAATACAGGGCAATACCTACGAGCAGTACTTC. Translating gives CASSLIQGNTYEQYF.

The V gene is TRBV4-1, the J gene TRBJ1-5; D perhaps matches TRBD1 (6 bases). Germline CDR1 MGHRA, CDR2 YSYEKL. This CDR3 spans 15 amino acids. The V gene lost 0 bases and the J gene lost 3 bases, with 9 bases spanning the gap. DNA for the CDR3: TGCGCCAGCAGCCAAGAGGGACAAGCCAATCAGCCCCAGCATTTT. This gives the protein CASSQEGQANQPQHF.

This clone was seen a few times. The chain employs TRBV10-3 and TRBJ2-2, with a weak D call TRBD1 (6 bases). V lost 6 bases and J 0 bases, leaving 11 bases between the germline ends. The CDR3 is 15 residues long. Germline assignment: CDR1 ENHRY and CDR2 SYGVKD. CDR3 in amino acids: CAISPGTTNTGELFF. The CDR3 bases are TGTGCCATCAGCCCCGGGACAACGAACACCGGGGAGCTGTTTTTT.

The rearrangement uses TRBV11-3 and TRBJ1-3; perhaps TRBD1 as D (6 bases). This CDR3 spans 14 amino acids. Germline CDR1 reads SGHNT; CDR2 reads YENEEA. The germline V and J ends were trimmed by 4 bases and 2 bases, with 9 bases remaining between them. The CDR3 reads CASSSYRAGNTIYF. CDR3 DNA: TGTGCCAGCAGCTCTTACAGGGCTGGAAACACCATATATTTT.

CDR3 sequence reads: CASSRGLNTGELFF. In DNA, the CDR3 is TGCGCCAGCAGCCGGGGGTTGAACACCGGGGAGCTGTTTTTT. The rearrangement uses TRBV5-1 and TRBJ2-2; TRBD2 is a possible D gene (6 bases). CDR3 length: 14 residues. Germline V gene sequence: CDR1 SGHRS, CDR2 YFSETQ. V gave up 4 bases and J gave up 1 base, with 8 bases separating them.

The rearrangement links TRBV7-2 to TRBJ2-1; TRBD2 matches at 8 bases. This CDR3 is built from 16 residues. CDR1 is SGHTA, CDR2 FQGNSA, per germline. The trim removed 1 base at V and 5 bases at J, leaving 7 bases unmatched. CDR3 bases: TGTGCCAGCAGCTTAGTCGCAGCGGGAGCAAACAATGAGCAGTTCTTC. Its protein is CASSLVAAGANNEQFF. Supplemented by reference TRBV7-2 and TRBJ2-1, the full variable domain reads GAGVSQSPSNKVTEKGKDVELRCDPISGHTALYWYRQSLGQGLEFLIYFQGNSAPDKSGLPSDRFSAERTGGSVSTLTIQRTQQEDSAVYLCASSLVAAGANNEQFFGPGTRLTVL.

This CDR3 reads CASSYVRTGPQHF. The CDR3 coding sequence is TGTGCCAGCAGTTACGTACGGACTGGTCCCCAGCATTTT. The chain uses TRBV6-5 and TRBJ1-5; D is ambiguous. Deletions cut 2 bases from V and 10 bases from J, with 12 bases between. The CDR3 is made up of 13 amino acids. Germline V gene lookup returns CDR1 MNHEY and CDR2 SVGAGI.

This rearrangement joins TRBV12-5 to TRBJ1-3; D ambiguous. There are 19 residues in the CDR3. Trimming removed 0 bases from V and 0 bases from J, with 18 bases in between. Germline assignment: CDR1 LGHNT and CDR2 FRNRAP. The DNA for the CDR3 is TGTGCTAGTGGTTTGGTACGAGACTTTTACCAGAGCTCTGGAAACACCATATATTTT. It specifies CASGLVRDFYQSSGNTIYF.

This sequence joins TRBV30 and TRBJ2-1; TRBD2 matches at 7 bases. V lost 1 base and J lost 2; bases outside the gene matches: 2. CDR1 and CDR2 from the germline V gene are GTSNPN and SVGIG (reference sequence). This CDR3 contains 14 residues. The CDR3, as DNA: TGTGCCTGGAGTGGCGGGGGACCCTACAATGAGCAGTTCTTC. Translating it yields CAWSGGGPYNEQFF.

The genes are TRBV2 and TRBJ2-2; TRBD1 might be the D (5 bases). V lost 6 bases, J lost 5 bases, and 16 bases lay in between. The CDR3 extends over 15 amino acids. Germline values: CDR1 SNHLY, CDR2 FYNNEI. The CDR3 here is CASRRLAGKTGELFF. The DNA of the CDR3 is TGTGCCAGCAGGAGACTCGCAGGGAAAACCGGGGAGCTGTTTTTT.

The CDR3 DNA sequence: TGTGCTCCCACCCGGGACAGGGGCGGTGAGCAGTACTTC. It yields the protein CAPTRDRGGEQYF. This sequence joins TRBV21-1 and TRBJ2-7; no check of the table's D call, TRBD1, against the DNA was made. TRBV21-1 is reported as a pseudogene. The CDR3 is 13 residues long.

This clone was recorded only once. The chain uses TRBV5-4 and TRBJ1-1; perhaps TRBD1 as D (5 bases). V lost 4 bases and J 1 base, leaving 14 bases between the germline ends. The CDR3 consists of 15 residues. CDR1 and CDR2 from the germline V gene are SGHNT and YYREEE (reference sequence). The CDR3 spells CASSPWGRSNTEAFF. The CDR3 nucleotides are TGTGCCAGCAGCCCTTGGGGCAGATCGAACACTGAAGCTTTCTTT.

The chain uses TRBV4-2 and TRBJ2-7, with D hard to call. Trimming shortened V by 4 bases and J by 0 bases, and 13 bases separated the two germline ends. The germline CDR1 and CDR2 sequences are LGHNA and YNFKEQ. This CDR3 comprises 15 residues. This chain's CDR3 is CASSRASKPSYEQYF. CDR3 DNA sequence: TGTGCCAGCAGCCGAGCGTCTAAACCCTCCTACGAGCAGTACTTC.

This chain connects TRBV18 to TRBJ2-7; 7 nucleotides align to TRBD1. The trim removed 3 bases at V and 3 bases at J, leaving 5 bases unmatched. CDR1 KGHSH and CDR2 LQKENI come from the germline V gene. The CDR3 spans 14 residues. Here the CDR3 DNA reads TGTGCCAGCTCACCGAGACAGGGCAGCTACGAGCAGTACTTC. This codes for CASSPRQGSYEQYF.

CDR3 DNA: TGTGCCAGCAGCCCCCAGCAGGGGGTAGAGACCCAGTACTTC. It yields the protein CASSPQQGVETQYF. This chain uses TRBV9 with TRBJ2-5; TRBD1 matches at 7 bases. Germline assignment: CDR1 SGDLS and CDR2 YYNGEE. This CDR3 has 14 residues. The V and J ends lost 4 bases and 4 bases, in that order; junction bases with no gene match: 7.

This chain connects TRBV19 to TRBJ2-7, with D unclear. Trimming took off 3 bases at V and 1 base at J, with 7 bases between the two ends. The CDR3 totals 13 residues. Germline CDR1 and CDR2: LNHDA and SQIVND (reference sequence). CDR3 amino acids: CASSISGSYEQYF. In DNA, the CDR3 is TGTGCCAGTAGTATTAGTGGTTCCTACGAGCAGTACTTC.

CDR3 protein: CASSQDRGDTEAFF. CDR3 coding DNA: TGTGCCAGCAGTCAAGACAGGGGCGACACTGAAGCTTTCTTT. V and J are TRBV7-2 and TRBJ1-1; TRBD1 agrees at 8 bases. Germline V gene data show CDR1 as SGHTA and CDR2 as FQGNSA. Unmatched junction bases numbered 6, after V lost 6 bases and J lost 3 bases. This CDR3 has 14 residues.

The chain carries TRBV6-4 and TRBJ2-3; weak D call: TRBD2 (6 bases). V was cut by 7 bases and J by 1 base, with 18 bases left in between. Looked up from germline, CDR1 is MRHNA and CDR2 is SNTAGT. The CDR3 runs to 16 residues. The CDR3 loop reads CASKGSDSGGTDTQYF. The CDR3 DNA reads as TGTGCCAGCAAGGGGTCGGATAGCGGAGGCACAGATACGCAGTATTTT.

This chain links TRBV28 with TRBJ1-5, with 9 bases that match TRBD1. In germline, CDR1 is MDHEN, CDR2 SYDVKM. The V and J ends lost 5 bases and 0 bases, in that order; junction bases with no gene match: 11. The CDR3 spans 18 residues. CDR3 DNA: TGTGCCAGCAGTGTGACGAACAGGGGGCCGGATAGCAATCAGCCCCAGCATTTT. Amino acid sequence: CASSVTNRGPDSNQPQHF. The full variable domain, completed using reference TRBV28 and TRBJ1-5, is DVKVTQSSRYLVKRTGEKVFLECVQDMDHENMFWYRQDPGLGLRLIYFSYDVKMKEKGDIPEGYSVSREKKERFSLILESASTNQTSMYLCASSVTNRGPDSNQPQHFGDGTRLSIL.

V is TRBV10-2 and J is TRBJ2-5; 11 positions match TRBD2. This CDR3 is 16 amino acids long. Germline CDR1 WSHSY, CDR2 SAAADI. V dropped 3 bases and J dropped 2; count of bases not matched to a gene: 5. The CDR3 sequence: CASSDPTSGAQETQYF. In DNA form, the CDR3 reads TGCGCCAGCAGTGACCCGACTAGCGGGGCACAAGAGACCCAGTACTTC.

The chain uses TRBV11-2 and TRBJ2-3, with a possible D match to TRBD2 (6 bases). This CDR3 is built from 15 residues. Trimming removed 2 bases at V and 2 bases at J, with 11 bases between. The germline V gene has CDR1 SGHAT and CDR2 FQNNGV. The CDR3 is CASSLRRRVTDTQYF. The CDR3, as DNA: TGTGCCAGCAGCTTAAGGAGGAGGGTCACAGATACGCAGTATTTT. The whole variable domain, filled in from reference TRBV11-2 and TRBJ2-3, reads EAGVAQSPRYKIIEKRQSVAFWCNPISGHATLYWYQQILGQGPKLLIQFQNNGVVDDSQLPKDRFSAERLKGVDSTLKIQPAKLEDSAVYLCASSLRRRVTDTQYFGPGTRLTVL.